This TCR beta chain was identified in a study of human T cells and chemical hapten exposure. Study-wide context: Upper-back patches of 0.01% DPC were read at 6 days. How much TCR each sample yielded varied, mostly because pooled library volumes differed slightly.

This clonotype was found a few times. Documented time point: patch test 2, 6 weeks after DPC sensitization. The sample's treatment: therapeutic diphenylcyclopropenone sensitization with weekly scalp DPC. Sequencing started from total RNA isolated from unfractionated whole blood. TCRdb called the RACE reads again in MiXCR, with one record for every CDR3 protein. The repertoire holds 35,000 to 50,000 distinct CDR3 sequences, with roughly 9% as singletons. The receptor was derived from a woman aged 25-40 years with alopecia areata. Some clones in this sample may be carry-over from other donors' samples. This material consisted of whole blood, taken in connection with sensitization to the hapten diphenylcyclopropenone (DPC).

Here the CDR3 reads CSAIKIGLAGNGEQFF. The DNA for the CDR3 is TGCAGTGCGATAAAGATCGGACTAGCGGGGAACGGTGAGCAGTTCTTC. The genes are TRBV20-1 and TRBJ2-1; TRBD2 matches at 12 bases. Germline V gene data show CDR1 as DFQATT and CDR2 as SNEGSKA (reference sequence). Germline trimming cut 6 bases from V and 9 bases from J; bases unmatched to any gene: 15. This CDR3 spans 16 amino acids.